This T cell receptor beta chain derives from a study of T-cell reconstitution after alpha-beta-depleted transplantation in children. Researchers prepared the TCRbeta library using unique molecular identifiers, the study reports. TCRdb itself ran the PCR reads through MiXCR, one entry per CDR3 protein. The sample yields about 300,000 distinct CDR3 sequences, 10% seen once. At least ten counts were recorded for this clonotype. This TCR derives from a boy younger than two with acute myeloid leukemia, due to receive a stem cell transplant. The sample consisted of PBMCs, taken before TCRalphabeta/CD19-depleted stem cell transplant.

The CDR3 sequence: CASSPDRGNEKLFF. CDR3 coding DNA: TGTGCCAGCAGTCCCGACAGGGGTAATGAAAAACTGTTTTTT. The chain employs TRBV6-1 and TRBJ1-4; 8 bases agree with TRBD1. Trimming removed 5 bases from V and 4 bases from J; junction bases left unmatched: 3. This CDR3 region has 14 residues. Germline lookup yields CDR1 MNHNS and CDR2 SASEGT.